This is a list of T cell receptor beta chains from one sample in a study of cytomegalovirus exposure and HLA in healthy donors. Assay: immunoSEQ multiplex PCR; the TCRdb copy retains only in-frame clones and omits some. The repertoire has about 120,000 clones, around 74% of them found once; the top ten carry roughly 31%. The sequenced sample was PBMCs. All receptors derive from a man aged 55-75 years in good health and CMV-seropositive. CDR3s include the opening cysteine and the closing phenylalanine or tryptophan.

v_gene	len	CDR3aa
TRBV9	17	CASSVEGGDRDNEKLFF
TRBV10-3	15	CAISESKWQNYGYTF
TRBV9	15	CASSVVAGAGYEQYF
TRBV13	15	CASSSGLAVYNEQFF
TRBV4-1	16	CASSQTGAGYQETQYF
TRBV7-3	15	CASSLEGLAGDEQFF
TRBV15	14	CATRRGQMNTEAFF
TRBV2	13	CASIGGTSYEQYF
TRBV30	11	CAWRQNTEAFF
TRBV30	13	CASAAGGNSPLHF
TRBV28	15	CASSSQGASTDTQYF
TRBV2	16	CASSDRQGDSGNTIYF
TRBV6-1	14	CASSGTGGNSPLHF
TRBV28	17	CASSSGLAGAGRETQYF
TRBV7-7	15	CASSLVASGSGEQYF
TRBV7-9	15	CASSLGDSGPYEQYF
TRBV30	13	CAWAPGHDQPQHF
TRBV7-8	13	CASSLDSYQPQHF
TRBV11-2	14	CASSRAGGNYGYTF
TRBV27	16	CASSPLMRGGWQPQHF
TRBV6-1	14	CASSDQSGGHEQYF
TRBV6-5	15	CASSYSLQGAYEQYF
TRBV7-9	15	CASSPAGGSQETQYF
TRBV9	15	CASSVGGFMNTEAFF
TRBV6-5	14	CASRGTGGSYEQYF
TRBV6-5	15	CASSYLSRSNQPQHF
TRBV2	12	CASRDRGSEAFF
TRBV7-8	15	CASSETSADADTQYF